This TCR beta chain was captured by sequencing in a study of blood T cell repertoires in COVID-19. The CDR3 extends over 16 amino acids. Germline V lookup: CDR1 SGHTA, CDR2 FQGTGA. Trimming cost V 3 bases and J 4 bases, with 13 bases left between them. This table comes from immunoSEQ multiplex PCR, and its TCRdb copy is limited to in-frame clones, with some not included. Of about 210,000 clones listed, approximately 85% are singletons. This clone has only one observation. The clonotype was recovered from a woman in her fifties or sixties with active or convalescent COVID-19. The genes are TRBV7-3 and TRBJ2-6; weak D call: TRBD1 (6 bases). Specimen: peripheral blood. The CDR3 loop is CASSFHRESGANVLTF. The CDR3, as DNA: TGTGCCAGCAGCTTCCACAGGGAAAGCGGGGCCAACGTCCTGACTTTC. The full variable domain, completed using reference TRBV7-3 and TRBJ2-6, is GAGVSQTPSNKVTEKGKYVELRCDPISGHTALYWYRQSLGQGPEFLIYFQGTGAADDSGLPNDRFFAVRPEGSVSTLKIQRTERGDSAVYLCASSFHRESGANVLTFGAGSRLTVL.